What follows is one TCR beta chain and its context. Methods used by the authors: Using reference gene primer amplification, nucleated cell counts were estimated. TCRdb keeps only in-frame clones here, not all; method: immunoSEQ multiplex PCR. The DNA was the basis for D and trimming; V, J and clone size are from that table. This table holds 200,000 to 250,000 clones, 75% to 90% found once. The entry originates in a study of blood T cell repertoires in COVID-19. On the study more broadly: Some COVID-19 samples were acute and others convalescent; all came from the United States, Italy and Spain.

The CDR3 totals 19 residues. CDR1 is LGHNT and CDR2 is FRNRAP in the germline V gene. Trimming stripped 2 bases from V and 3 bases from J, with 23 bases between. The TCR was taken from a woman in her 30s who had been exposed to COVID-19. V gene TRBV12-5 combines with J gene TRBJ1-5, with D possibly matching TRBD1 (6 bases). The sequenced material came from PBMCs or T cells enriched from blood (not recorded which). CDR3 residues: CASGLILGRGRGFNQPQHF. CDR3 nucleotide sequence: TGTGCTAGTGGTTTGATCCTAGGGAGGGGTAGGGGGTTCAATCAGCCCCAGCATTTT.